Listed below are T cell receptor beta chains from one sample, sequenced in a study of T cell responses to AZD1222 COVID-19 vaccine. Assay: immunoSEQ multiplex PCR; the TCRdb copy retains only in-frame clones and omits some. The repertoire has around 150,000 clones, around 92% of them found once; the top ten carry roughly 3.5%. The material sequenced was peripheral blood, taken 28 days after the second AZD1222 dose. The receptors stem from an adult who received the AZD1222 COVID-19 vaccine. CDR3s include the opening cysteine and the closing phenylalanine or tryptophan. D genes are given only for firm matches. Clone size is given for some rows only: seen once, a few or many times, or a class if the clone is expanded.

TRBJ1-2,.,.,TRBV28,TGTGCCAGCAGCTTAGAGAACTATGGCTACACCTTC,CASSLENYGYTF
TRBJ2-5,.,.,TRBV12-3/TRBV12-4,TGTGCCAGCAGAGAGACTAACCAAGAGACCCAGTACTTC,CASRETNQETQYF
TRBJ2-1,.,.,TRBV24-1,TGTGCCACCAGTGATAGAACGTCCTACAATGAGCAGTTCTTC,CATSDRTSYNEQFF
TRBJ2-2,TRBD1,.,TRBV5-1,TGCGCCAGCAGAACCACAGGGGGTGGCGGGGAGCTGTTTTTT,CASRTTGGGGELFF
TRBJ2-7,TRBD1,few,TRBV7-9,TGTGCCAGCAGCTTACTTCGACAGGGGGCACACGAGCAGTACTTC,CASSLLRQGAHEQYF
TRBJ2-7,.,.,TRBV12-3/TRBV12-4,TGTGCCAGCAGTTCCCAGCCCGAGCAGTACTTC,CASSSQPEQYF
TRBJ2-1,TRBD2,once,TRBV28,TGTGCCAGCTCCTTAGCGGGACTAGCGGGAGGATTCAATGAGCAGTTCTTC,CASSLAGLAGGFNEQFF
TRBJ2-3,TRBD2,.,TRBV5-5,TGTGCCAGCAGCTTAGCGGGATATGGTGTTTCTGCAGATACGCAGTATTTT,CASSLAGYGVSADTQYF
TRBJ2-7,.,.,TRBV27,TGTGCCAGCAGTTTATCGGGGGGACAGAACTACGAGCAGTACTTC,CASSLSGGQNYEQYF
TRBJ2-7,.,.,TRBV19,TGTGCCAGTAAGCAAGGGCAGGGATCCTACGAGCAGTACTTC,CASKQGQGSYEQYF
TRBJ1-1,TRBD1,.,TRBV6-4,TGTGCCCACAACAGGGGGCCAGTGAACACTGAAGCTTTCTTT,CAHNRGPVNTEAFF
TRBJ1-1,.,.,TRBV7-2,TGTGCCAGCAGCCACGGTCACGGATCTGAAGCTTTCTTT,CASSHGHGSEAFF
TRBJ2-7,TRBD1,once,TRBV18,TGTGCCAGCTCACTAGGGACAGGTCCCTACGAGCAGTACTTC,CASSLGTGPYEQYF
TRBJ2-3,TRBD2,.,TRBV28,TGTGCCAGCAGTTTAGGAAGCGGGAGTGACACGCAGTATTTT,CASSLGSGSDTQYF
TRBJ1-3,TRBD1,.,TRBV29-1,TGCAGCGTGGACGACAGGGGTTCTGGAAACACCATATATTTT,CSVDDRGSGNTIYF
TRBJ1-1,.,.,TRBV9,TGTGCCAGCAGCGGGAGGTTGGACGGCCCTTCGAACACTGAAGCTTTCTTT,CASSGRLDGPSNTEAFF
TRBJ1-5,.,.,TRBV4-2,TGTGCCAGCAGCCAAGACGCGGGGGCGGGACAGCCCCAGCATTTT,CASSQDAGAGQPQHF
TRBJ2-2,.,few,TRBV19,TGTGCCAGTAGTATCTCGAGGAACACCGGGGAGCTGTTTTTT,CASSISRNTGELFF
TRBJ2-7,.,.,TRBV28,TGTGCCAGCAGTCCCCCCGCCTCCTACGAGCAGTACTTC,CASSPPASYEQYF
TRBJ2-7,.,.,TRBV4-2,TGTGCCAGCAGCCAAGACGCGGATACCTACGAGCAGTACTTC,CASSQDADTYEQYF
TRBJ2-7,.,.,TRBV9,TGTGCCAGCAGCGTATACTCCGGGTCGACGTCCGAGCAGTACTTC,CASSVYSGSTSEQYF